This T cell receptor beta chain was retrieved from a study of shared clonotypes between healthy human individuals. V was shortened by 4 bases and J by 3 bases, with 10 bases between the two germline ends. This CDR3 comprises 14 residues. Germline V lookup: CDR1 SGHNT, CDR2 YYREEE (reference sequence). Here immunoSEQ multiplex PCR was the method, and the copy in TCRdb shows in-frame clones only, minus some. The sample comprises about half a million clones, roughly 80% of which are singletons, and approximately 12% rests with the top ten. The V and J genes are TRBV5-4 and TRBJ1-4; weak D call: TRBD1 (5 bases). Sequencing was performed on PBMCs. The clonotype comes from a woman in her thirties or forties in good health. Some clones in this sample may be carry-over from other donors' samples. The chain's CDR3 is CASSPRGPNEKLFF. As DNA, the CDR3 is TGTGCCAGCAGCCCCCGGGGCCCTAATGAAAAACTGTTTTTT.